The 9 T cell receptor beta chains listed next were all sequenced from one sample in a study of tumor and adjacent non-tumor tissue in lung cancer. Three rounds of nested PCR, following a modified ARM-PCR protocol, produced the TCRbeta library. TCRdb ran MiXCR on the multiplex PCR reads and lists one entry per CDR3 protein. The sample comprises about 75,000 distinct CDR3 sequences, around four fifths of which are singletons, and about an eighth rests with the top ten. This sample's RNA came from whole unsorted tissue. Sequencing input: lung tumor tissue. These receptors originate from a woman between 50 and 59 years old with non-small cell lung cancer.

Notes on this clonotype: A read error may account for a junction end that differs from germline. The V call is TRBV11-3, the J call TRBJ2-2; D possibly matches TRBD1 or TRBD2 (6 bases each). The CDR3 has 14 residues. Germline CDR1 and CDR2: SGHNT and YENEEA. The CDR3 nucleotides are TGTTCCAGCAGCCTAGTGGGGGGCACCGGGGAGCTGTATTTT. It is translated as CSSSLVGGTGELYF.

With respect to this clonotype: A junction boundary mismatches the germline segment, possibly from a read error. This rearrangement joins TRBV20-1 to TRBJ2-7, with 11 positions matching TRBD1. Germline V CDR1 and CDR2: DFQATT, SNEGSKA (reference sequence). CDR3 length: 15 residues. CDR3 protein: CGAREVGTGGYEQYF. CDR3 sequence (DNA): TGCGGTGCCCGAGAGGTGGGGACAGGGGGCTACGAGCAGTACTTC.

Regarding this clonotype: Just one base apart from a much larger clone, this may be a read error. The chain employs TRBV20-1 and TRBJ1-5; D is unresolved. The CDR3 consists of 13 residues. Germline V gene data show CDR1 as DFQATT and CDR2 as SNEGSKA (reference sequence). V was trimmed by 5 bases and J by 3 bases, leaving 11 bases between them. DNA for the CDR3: TGCAGTGCTGGAAGGTGTTACAATCAGCCCCAGCATTTT. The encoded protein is CSAGRCYNQPQHF.

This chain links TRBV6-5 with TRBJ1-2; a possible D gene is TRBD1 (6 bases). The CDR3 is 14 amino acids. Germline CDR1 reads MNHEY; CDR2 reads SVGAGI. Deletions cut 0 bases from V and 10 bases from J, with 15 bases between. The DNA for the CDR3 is TGTGCCAGCAGTTACTCGATCAGGGGAGGAAACTACACCTTC. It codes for CASSYSIRGGNYTF.

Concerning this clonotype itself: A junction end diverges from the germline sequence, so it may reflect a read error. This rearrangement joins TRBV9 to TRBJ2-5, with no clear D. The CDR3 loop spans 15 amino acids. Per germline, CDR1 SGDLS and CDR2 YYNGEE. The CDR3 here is CASSPRRSPQDTQYF. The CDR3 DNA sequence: TGTGCCAGCAGCCCCCGACGGAGCCCCCAAGATACCCAGTACTTC.

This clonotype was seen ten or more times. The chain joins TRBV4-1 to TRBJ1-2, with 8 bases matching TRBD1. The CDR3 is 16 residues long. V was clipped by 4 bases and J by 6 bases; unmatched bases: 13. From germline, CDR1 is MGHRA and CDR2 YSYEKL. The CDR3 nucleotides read TGCGCCAGCAGCCCCAAACGGACAGGGTACTGGCATGGCTACACCTTC. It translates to CASSPKRTGYWHGYTF.

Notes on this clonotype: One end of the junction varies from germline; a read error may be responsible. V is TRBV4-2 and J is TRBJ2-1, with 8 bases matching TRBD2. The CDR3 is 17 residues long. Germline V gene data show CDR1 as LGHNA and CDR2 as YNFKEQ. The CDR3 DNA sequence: TGTGCCATCAGCCTTCGGCGGGATAGCGGGACCTACAATGAGCAGTTCTTT. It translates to CAISLRRDSGTYNEQFF.

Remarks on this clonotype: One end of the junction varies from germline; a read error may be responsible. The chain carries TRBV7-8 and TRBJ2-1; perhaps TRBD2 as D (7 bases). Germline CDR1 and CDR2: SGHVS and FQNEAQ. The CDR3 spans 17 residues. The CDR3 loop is CVSRPGLGGYRVDEQLF. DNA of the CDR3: TGTGTCAGCCGCCCCGGACTAGGGGGATACCGGGTCGATGAGCAGTTGTTC.

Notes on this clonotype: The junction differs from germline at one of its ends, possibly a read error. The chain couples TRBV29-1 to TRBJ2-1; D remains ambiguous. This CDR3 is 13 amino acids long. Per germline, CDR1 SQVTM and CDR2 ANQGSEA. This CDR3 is CSVVAALYNEQLF. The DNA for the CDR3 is TGCAGCGTTGTGGCGGCCCTATACAATGAACAGCTCTTC.